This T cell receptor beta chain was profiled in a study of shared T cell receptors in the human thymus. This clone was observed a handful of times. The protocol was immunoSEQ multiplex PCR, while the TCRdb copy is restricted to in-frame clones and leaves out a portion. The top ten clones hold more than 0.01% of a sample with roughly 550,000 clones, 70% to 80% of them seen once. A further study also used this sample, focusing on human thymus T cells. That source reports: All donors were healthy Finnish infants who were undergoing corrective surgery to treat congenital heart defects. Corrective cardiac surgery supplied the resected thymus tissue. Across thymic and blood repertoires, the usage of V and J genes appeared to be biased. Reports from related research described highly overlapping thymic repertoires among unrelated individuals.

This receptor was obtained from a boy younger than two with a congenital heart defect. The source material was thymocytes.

CDR3 sequence (DNA): TGTGCCACCTCCGGGACAGCCACGAATCAGCCCCAGCATTTT. This codes for CATSGTATNQPQHF. The chain has TRBV15 and TRBJ1-5; TRBD1 matches 7 bases. The CDR3 is 14 amino acids. The J segment lost 4 bases and the V segment lost 8 bases, leaving 8 bases of the junction unmatched. CDR1 and CDR2 from the germline V gene are LNHNV and YYDKDF (reference sequence).